What follows are 8 T cell receptor beta chains derived from one specimen sequenced in a study of T-cell reconstitution after alpha-beta-depleted transplantation in children. Preparing the TCRbeta library involved the use of unique molecular identifiers. TCRdb passed the PCR reads through MiXCR, listing each CDR3 protein once. The sample contains about 590,000 distinct CDR3 sequences, 10% to 15% of which appear only once. The specimen was PBMCs, mostly from graft donor cells, collected 360 days after TCRalphabeta/CD19-depleted stem cell transplant. The receptors were gathered from a male patient aged 10-17 years who had a stem cell transplant for acute myeloid leukemia, so the T cells may come from the graft donor.

This clonotype was seen a few times. The rearrangement links TRBV7-3 to TRBJ2-1; no definite D call. The CDR3 has 12 residues. In germline, CDR1 is SGHTA, CDR2 FQGTGA. V was trimmed by 5 bases and J by 12 bases, leaving 14 bases between them. The CDR3: CASSQTRSAQFF. The DNA of the CDR3 is TGTGCCAGCAGCCAGACGAGGAGCGCGCAGTTCTTC.

This clonotype was picked up a small number of times. The chain uses TRBV20-1 and TRBJ2-5, with 9 bases that match TRBD1. With V trimmed by 4 bases and J by 5 bases, 11 bases remained unmatched. CDR1 and CDR2 from the germline V gene are DFQATT and SNEGSKA (reference sequence). CDR3 length: 15 residues. CDR3 loop: CSATYFGQGRETQYF. CDR3 bases: TGCAGTGCTACTTACTTTGGACAGGGGAGGGAGACCCAGTACTTC.

The chain couples TRBV20-1 to TRBJ2-1; 9 nucleotides match TRBD2. The CDR3 loop spans 15 amino acids. The trim removed 0 bases at V and 5 bases at J, leaving 5 bases unmatched. The germline V gene encodes CDR1 DFQATT and CDR2 SNEGSKA (reference sequence). The CDR3 here is CSAREGLAWNNEQFF. CDR3 DNA: TGCAGTGCTAGAGAAGGACTAGCGTGGAACAATGAGCAGTTCTTC.

V gene TRBV7-6 combines with J gene TRBJ2-6; D gene uncertain. Germline lookup yields CDR1 SGHVS and CDR2 FNYEAQ. The CDR3 spans 18 residues. Trimming shortened V by 3 bases and J by 2 bases, and 17 bases separated the two germline ends. CDR3 in amino acids: CASSFPKVDHPGANVLTF. The CDR3 DNA sequence: TGTGCCAGCAGCTTCCCAAAAGTGGACCACCCTGGGGCCAACGTCCTGACTTTC.

V usage is TRBV11-2 and J usage is TRBJ2-7; D gene ambiguous. Germline CDR1 reads SGHAT; CDR2 reads FQNNGV. The CDR3 has 14 residues. The ends were cut back, 2 bases at V and 2 bases at J, with 10 bases in the middle. The CDR3 loop reads CASSLTEPPYEQYF. In nucleotides, the CDR3 is TGTGCCAGCAGCTTAACGGAACCTCCCTACGAGCAGTACTTC.

This clonotype was recorded a few times. This sequence joins TRBV6-2 or TRBV6-3 and TRBJ2-1; D is ambiguous. V was clipped by 2 bases and J by 5 bases, with 7 bases between them. Looked up from germline, CDR1 is MNHEY and CDR2 is SVGEGT. The CDR3 consists of 13 residues. The CDR3 nucleotides are TGTGCCAGCAGTTACAGGTTGGACAATGAGCAGTTCTTC. Protein: CASSYRLDNEQFF.

The V gene is TRBV19, the J gene TRBJ2-7; 7 bases line up with TRBD1. The V gene's germline CDR1 is LNHDA and CDR2 SQIVND (reference sequence). The V segment lost 5 bases and the J segment 2 bases; nucleotides outside the gene matches: 6. The CDR3 length is 14 residues. In DNA form, the CDR3 reads TGTGCCAGTAGTGACGGGACAGAGGCCTACGAGCAGTACTTC. This gives the protein CASSDGTEAYEQYF.

This clonotype occurred a few times. The rearrangement uses TRBV6-5 and TRBJ2-1; unclear D gene. From germline, CDR1 is MNHEY and CDR2 SVGAGI. There are 15 residues in the CDR3. The V end lost 0 bases, the J end lost 4 bases, and 10 bases lay between the germline ends. The CDR3 DNA is TGTGCCAGCAGTTACTCTAGGGTGGTATACAATGAGCAGTTCTTC. It codes for CASSYSRVVYNEQFF.